The next 8 T cell receptor beta chains were all read from a single sample in a study of T cell repertoires in cytomegalovirus infection. Antigen specificity for these receptors is unknown. TCRdb itself ran the reads through MiXCR, one entry per CDR3 protein. In the table there are approximately 390,000 distinct CDR3 sequences, roughly 34% of which are singletons. The specimen comprised cultured PBMCs, sampled from culture after CMV antigen stimulation. The receptors were gathered from a human donor in good health (CMV status not recorded). Some clones in this sample may be carry-over from other donors' samples.

Regarding this clonotype: Compared with germline, one end of the junction differs, possibly owing to a read error. V and J are TRBV7-3 and TRBJ2-7, with 8 bases that match TRBD2. This CDR3 comprises 19 residues. CDR1 is SGHTA, CDR2 FQGTGA, per germline. The CDR3 nucleotides are TGTGCCAGCAGCTTAAACCCCTTCTACGGCGGGAGGTCTTCCTACAAGCAGTACTTC. This translates into CASSLNPFYGGRSSYKQYF.

The V gene is TRBV29-1, the J gene TRBJ2-5; D not resolved. Germline V gene sequence: CDR1 SQVTM, CDR2 ANQGSEA. V lost 4 bases, J lost 2 bases, and 11 bases lay in between. This CDR3 is built from 13 residues. The CDR3 spells CSVGGQPQETQYF. In nucleotides, the CDR3 is TGCAGCGTTGGCGGTCAGCCTCAAGAGACCCAGTACTTC.

This chain links TRBV6-5 with TRBJ2-7; 11 bases fit TRBD2. Trimming took 5 bases from V and 2 from J; bases not matched to a gene: 5. The CDR3 spans 15 residues. Germline values: CDR1 MNHEY, CDR2 SVGAGI. This chain's CDR3 is CASSITSGSPYEQYF. The CDR3 DNA follows: TGTGCCAGCAGTATAACTAGCGGGAGCCCCTACGAGCAGTACTTC.

The J gene is TRBJ2-1, the V gene TRBV5-4; no clear D. This CDR3 contains 17 residues. The V and J ends lost 4 bases and 0 bases respectively, with 17 bases between them. From germline, CDR1 is SGHNT and CDR2 YYREEE (reference sequence). This CDR3 reads CASSPEGRPSSYNEQFF. In nucleotides, the CDR3 is TGTGCCAGCAGCCCTGAAGGGCGCCCGAGCTCCTACAATGAGCAGTTCTTC.

The genes are TRBV7-6 and TRBJ2-1; no firm D call. CDR1 and CDR2 from the germline V gene are SGHVS and FNYEAQ. Trimming stripped 6 bases from V and 1 base from J, with 10 bases between. CDR3 length: 14 amino acids. DNA of the CDR3: TGTGCCAGCAGTATTGGGCTATCCTACAATGAGCAGTTCTTC. Amino acid sequence: CASSIGLSYNEQFF. The full variable domain, completed using reference TRBV7-6 and TRBJ2-1, is GAGVSQSPRYKVTKRGQDVALRCDPISGHVSLYWYRQALGQGPEFLTYFNYEAQQDKSGLPNDRFSAERPEGSISTLTIQRTEQRDSAMYRCASSIGLSYNEQFFGPGTRLTVL.

The sample holds many counts of this clonotype. The chain recombines TRBV7-2 with TRBJ2-5; D is ambiguous. CDR1 and CDR2 from the germline V gene are SGHTA and FQGNSA. Trimming pared 6 bases from V and 2 bases from J, leaving 7 bases between. This CDR3 has 12 amino acids. The CDR3: CASSRPQETQYF. CDR3 coding DNA: TGTGCCAGCAGTCGGCCACAAGAGACCCAGTACTTC.

This clonotype has just a few counts. The gene calls are TRBV20-1 and TRBJ2-4, with D hard to call. Germline CDR1 and CDR2: DFQATT and SNEGSKA (reference sequence). The CDR3 is 15 amino acids. V lost 5 bases, J lost 0 bases, and 14 bases lay in between. CDR3 loop: CSALKPTPAKNIQYF. For the CDR3, the DNA is TGCAGTGCTCTGAAACCAACACCAGCCAAAAACATTCAGTACTTC.

This chain joins TRBV15 and TRBJ2-1; 12 positions agree with TRBD2. The CDR3 spans 18 residues. The germline V gene encodes CDR1 LNHNV and CDR2 YYDKDF (reference sequence). Unmatched junction bases numbered 12, after V lost 0 bases and J lost 9 bases. The CDR3 loop reads CATSRESLAGGPDVEQFF. The CDR3 DNA sequence: TGTGCCACCAGCAGAGAGAGCCTAGCGGGAGGGCCTGACGTTGAGCAGTTCTTC.